This TCR beta chain was obtained from a study of CD8+ T cells in alopecia areata. Study summary: Tofacitinib therapy took 6 to 18 months; 6 months off drug came after.

Germline CDR1 MRHNA, CDR2 SNTAGT. V lost 5 bases and J lost 0, with 11 bases in between. The CDR3 totals 15 residues. Documented treatment: oral pan-JAK inhibitor, 5-10 mg twice daily. In each case, RNA was isolated and then reverse transcribed into cDNA as the sequencing template. The method was immunoSEQ multiplex PCR; TCRdb's version includes in-frame clones alone and lacks a portion of them. Of about 70,000 clones in the sample, around 29% are singletons; the top ten hold 15%. A note on this clone: Its antigen is currently unknown.

Study-wide findings and caveats: Scalp lesions, especially in alopecia totalis/universalis, had higher clonality than normal scalp. Tofacitinib significantly decreased scalp clonality and expanded CD8+ clones among top 100. Many expanded lesional clones stayed in scalp and blood while on tofacitinib.

The sequence was collected from a human donor with alopecia areata. The sample in question was CD8+ T cells sorted from blood, obtained at week 4, from a patient treated with tofacitinib. This chain links TRBV6-4 with TRBJ1-5; the D is unclear. In nucleotides, the CDR3 is TGTGCCAGCAGTATGGCCAGTTATAGCAATCAGCCCCAGCATTTT. It is translated as CASSMASYSNQPQHF.